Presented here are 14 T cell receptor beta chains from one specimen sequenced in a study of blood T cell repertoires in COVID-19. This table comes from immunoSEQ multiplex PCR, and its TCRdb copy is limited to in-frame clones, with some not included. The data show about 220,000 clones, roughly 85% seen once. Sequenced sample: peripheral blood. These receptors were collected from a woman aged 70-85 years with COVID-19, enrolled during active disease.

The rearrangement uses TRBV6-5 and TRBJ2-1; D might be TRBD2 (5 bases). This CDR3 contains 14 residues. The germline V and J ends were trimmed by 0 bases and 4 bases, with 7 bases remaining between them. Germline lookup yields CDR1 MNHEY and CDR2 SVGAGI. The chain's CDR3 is CASSYSRVYNEQFF. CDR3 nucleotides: TGTGCCAGCAGTTACTCGAGGGTTTACAATGAGCAGTTCTTC.

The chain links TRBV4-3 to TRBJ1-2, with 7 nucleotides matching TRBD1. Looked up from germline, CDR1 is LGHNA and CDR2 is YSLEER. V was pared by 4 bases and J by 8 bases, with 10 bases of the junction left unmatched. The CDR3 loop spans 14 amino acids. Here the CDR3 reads CASSPRRGTEGYTF. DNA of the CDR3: TGCGCCAGCAGCCCTCGCAGGGGGACAGAGGGCTACACCTTC.

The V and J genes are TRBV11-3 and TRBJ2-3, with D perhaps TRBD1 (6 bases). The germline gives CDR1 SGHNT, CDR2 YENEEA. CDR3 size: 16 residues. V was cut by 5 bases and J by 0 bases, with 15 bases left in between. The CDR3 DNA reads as TGTGCCAGCAGCAAAAGGACAGTACCTAGCACAGATACGCAGTATTTT. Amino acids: CASSKRTVPSTDTQYF.

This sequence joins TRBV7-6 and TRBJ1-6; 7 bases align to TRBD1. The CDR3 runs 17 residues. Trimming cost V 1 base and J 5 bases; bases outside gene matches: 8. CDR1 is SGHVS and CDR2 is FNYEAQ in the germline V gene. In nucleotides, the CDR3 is TGTGCCAGCAGCTTAGGACAGGGTACCGTCCATAATTCACCCCTCCACTTT. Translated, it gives CASSLGQGTVHNSPLHF.

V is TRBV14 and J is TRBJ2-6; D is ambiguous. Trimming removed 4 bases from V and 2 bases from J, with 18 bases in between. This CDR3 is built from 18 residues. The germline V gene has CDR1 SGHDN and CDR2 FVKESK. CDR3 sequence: CASSPFAGRLAGANVLTF. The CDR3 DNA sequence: TGTGCCAGCAGCCCGTTCGCAGGCCGTCTGGCTGGGGCCAACGTCCTGACTTTC.

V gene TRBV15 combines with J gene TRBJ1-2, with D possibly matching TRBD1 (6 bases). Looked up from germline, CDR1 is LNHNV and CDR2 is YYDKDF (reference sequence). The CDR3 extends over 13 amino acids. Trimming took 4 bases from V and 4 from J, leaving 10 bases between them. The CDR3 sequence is CATSIRGRYGYTF. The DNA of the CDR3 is TGTGCCACCAGCATCAGGGGCCGCTATGGCTACACCTTC.

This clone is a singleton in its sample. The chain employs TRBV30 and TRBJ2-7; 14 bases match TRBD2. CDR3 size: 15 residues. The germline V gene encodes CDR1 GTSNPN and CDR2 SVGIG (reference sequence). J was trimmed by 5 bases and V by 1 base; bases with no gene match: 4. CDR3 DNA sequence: TGTGCCTGGAGTGAGGGACTAGCGGGAGTTGACGAGCAGTACTTC. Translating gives CAWSEGLAGVDEQYF.

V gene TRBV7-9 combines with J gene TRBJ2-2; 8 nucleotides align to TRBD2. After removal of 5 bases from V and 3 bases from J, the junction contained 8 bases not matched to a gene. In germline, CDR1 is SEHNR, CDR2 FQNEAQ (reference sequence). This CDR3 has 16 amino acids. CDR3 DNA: TGTGCCAGCAGCACCCTAGAGCGGGAGCACACCGGGGAGCTGTTTTTT. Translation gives CASSTLEREHTGELFF.

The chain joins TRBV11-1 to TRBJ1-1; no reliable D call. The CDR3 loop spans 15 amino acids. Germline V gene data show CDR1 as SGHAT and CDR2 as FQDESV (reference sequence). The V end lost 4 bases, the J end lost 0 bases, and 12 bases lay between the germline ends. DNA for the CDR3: TGTGCCAGCAGCTCCCTACAGAATATGAACACTGAAGCTTTCTTT. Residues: CASSSLQNMNTEAFF.

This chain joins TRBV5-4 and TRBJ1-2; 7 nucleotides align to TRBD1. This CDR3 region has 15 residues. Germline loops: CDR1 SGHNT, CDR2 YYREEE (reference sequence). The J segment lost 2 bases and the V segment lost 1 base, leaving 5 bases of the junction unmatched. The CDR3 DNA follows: TGTGCCAGCAGCTTGACAGGGGACTCCAACTATGGCTACACCTTC. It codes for CASSLTGDSNYGYTF.

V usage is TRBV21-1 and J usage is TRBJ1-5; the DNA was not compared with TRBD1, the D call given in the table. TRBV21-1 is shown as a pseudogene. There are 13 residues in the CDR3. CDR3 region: CASSPGQEQPQHF. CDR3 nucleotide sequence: TGTGCCAGCAGCCCAGGGCAGGAACAGCCCCAGCATTTT.

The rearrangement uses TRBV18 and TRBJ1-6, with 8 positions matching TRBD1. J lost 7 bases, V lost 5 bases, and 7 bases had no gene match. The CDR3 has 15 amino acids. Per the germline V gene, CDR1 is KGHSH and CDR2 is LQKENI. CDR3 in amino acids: CASSTAAGGNSPLHF. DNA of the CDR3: TGTGCCAGCTCAACGGCGGCAGGGGGCAATTCACCCCTCCACTTT.

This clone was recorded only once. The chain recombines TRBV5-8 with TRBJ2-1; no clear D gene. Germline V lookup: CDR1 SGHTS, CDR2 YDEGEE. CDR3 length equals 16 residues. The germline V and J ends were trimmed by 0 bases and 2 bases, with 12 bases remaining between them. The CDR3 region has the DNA TGTGCCAGCAGCTTGGTTATCCAGGTGACCTACAATGAGCAGTTCTTC. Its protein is CASSLVIQVTYNEQFF.

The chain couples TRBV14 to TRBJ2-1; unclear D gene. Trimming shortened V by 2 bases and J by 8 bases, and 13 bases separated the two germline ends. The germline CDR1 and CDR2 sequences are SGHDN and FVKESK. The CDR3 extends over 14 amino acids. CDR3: CASSQLDTRYEQFF. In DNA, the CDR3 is TGTGCCAGCAGCCAACTCGACACCCGTTATGAGCAGTTCTTC.